Listed below are T cell receptor beta chains from one sample, sequenced in a study of blood T cells in healthy people across ages. TCRdb re-derived calls from the 5' RACE reads in MiXCR, one entry per CDR3 protein. Among 1.5 million to 2 million distinct CDR3 sequences, roughly a third were seen once, and the ten largest hold roughly 10%. The sequenced sample was blood. These receptors all come from a woman between 25 and 40 years old in good health. CDR3s include the opening cysteine and the closing phenylalanine or tryptophan. A D gene is named only where the DNA matches it firmly. Not all rows give a size; the values are once, few, many and, for expanded clones, a class.

CDR3aa: CASSQVIDGRGADTQYF
CDR3nt: TGTGCCAGCAGCCAAGTGATCGACGGGAGGGGGGCAGATACGCAGTATTTT
v_gene: TRBV4-2
j_gene: TRBJ2-3
d_gene: TRBD2
abundance: few

CDR3aa: CASSFHSFRDREGGRNTEAFF
CDR3nt: TGTGCCAGCAGCTTTCACTCATTCCGGGACAGGGAAGGTGGTAGGAACACTGAAGCTTTCTTT
v_gene: TRBV11-1
j_gene: TRBJ1-1
d_gene: TRBD1
abundance: few

CDR3aa: CASSQRGAGGTTEQFF
CDR3nt: TGTGCCAGCAGCCAGAGAGGGGCGGGAGGTACCACTGAGCAGTTCTTC
v_gene: TRBV4-2
j_gene: TRBJ2-1
d_gene: TRBD2
abundance: -

CDR3aa: CSARADRDKDTQYF
CDR3nt: TGCAGTGCTAGGGCGGACAGGGATAAAGATACGCAGTATTTT
v_gene: TRBV20-1
j_gene: TRBJ2-3
d_gene: TRBD1
abundance: few

CDR3aa: CASRQEGNQPQHF
CDR3nt: TGCGCCAGCAGGCAGGAGGGCAATCAGCCCCAGCATTTT
v_gene: TRBV5-1
j_gene: TRBJ1-5
d_gene: -
abundance: -

CDR3aa: CSANPITDLNSPLHF
CDR3nt: TGCAGTGCCAATCCTATCACGGATCTTAATTCACCCCTCCACTTT
v_gene: TRBV20-1
j_gene: TRBJ1-6
d_gene: -
abundance: few

CDR3aa: CASRGFTGEPQHF
CDR3nt: TGTGCCAGCAGGGGATTCACCGGCGAGCCCCAGCATTTT
v_gene: TRBV6-1
j_gene: TRBJ1-5
d_gene: -
abundance: -

CDR3aa: CASSSDGTSGPYYQETQYF
CDR3nt: TGTGCCAGCAGTTCCGACGGGACTAGCGGACCCTACTATCAAGAGACCCAGTACTTC
v_gene: TRBV6-5
j_gene: TRBJ2-5
d_gene: TRBD2
abundance: -

CDR3aa: CASSQEQVPAVDTIYF
CDR3nt: TGTGCCAGCAGCCAAGAACAGGTCCCCGCGGTGGACACCATATATTTT
v_gene: TRBV4-2
j_gene: TRBJ1-3
d_gene: -
abundance: -

CDR3aa: CASSFGGTHSYNEQFF
CDR3nt: TGTGCCAGCAGTTTCGGGGGGACTCACTCCTACAATGAGCAGTTCTTC
v_gene: TRBV27
j_gene: TRBJ2-1
d_gene: TRBD2
abundance: -

CDR3aa: CASSVQGLAGEETQYF
CDR3nt: TGTGCCAGCAGCGTACAAGGTCTAGCGGGAGAGGAGACCCAGTACTTC
v_gene: TRBV7-8
j_gene: TRBJ2-5
d_gene: TRBD2
abundance: -

CDR3aa: CASSHDRQETQYF
CDR3nt: TGCGCCAGCAGCCACGACAGGCAAGAGACCCAGTACTTC
v_gene: TRBV4-1
j_gene: TRBJ2-5
d_gene: -
abundance: many

CDR3aa: CASSLGTVEAFF
CDR3nt: TGTGCCAGCAGTCTCGGGACGGTCGAAGCTTTCTTT
v_gene: TRBV12-3/TRBV12-4
j_gene: TRBJ1-1
d_gene: -
abundance: -

CDR3aa: CATSPTGGYQPQHF
CDR3nt: TGTGCCACCAGTCCGACAGGGGGATATCAGCCCCAGCATTTT
v_gene: TRBV15
j_gene: TRBJ1-5
d_gene: TRBD1
abundance: few

CDR3aa: CASGGPRADTQYF
CDR3nt: TGTGCCAGCGGGGGGCCCAGGGCAGATACGCAGTATTTT
v_gene: TRBV6-5
j_gene: TRBJ2-3
d_gene: -
abundance: -

CDR3aa: CSAIDTSYEQYF
CDR3nt: TGCAGTGCTATAGACACCTCCTACGAGCAGTACTTC
v_gene: TRBV20-1
j_gene: TRBJ2-7
d_gene: -
abundance: few

CDR3aa: CASSLAGGMAGNIQYF
CDR3nt: TGTGCCAGCAGCTTGGCGGGCGGGATGGCTGGAAACATTCAGTACTTC
v_gene: TRBV5-4
j_gene: TRBJ2-4
d_gene: -
abundance: few